A single T cell receptor beta chain is shown here with its context. The sample belongs to a study of blood T cell repertoires in COVID-19. Overall study: There were acute and convalescent COVID-19 samples, and they came from the United States, Italy and Spain. Sample material is recorded as cDNA or gDNA derived from T cells, B-cell-depleted T cells, or PBMCs.

Per the germline V gene, CDR1 is SGHRS and CDR2 is YFSETQ. This CDR3 has 15 residues. The V gene end was trimmed by 4 bases and the J gene end by 8 bases; junction bases not matched to a gene: 10. In the original processing: The authors estimated nucleated cell counts from reference gene primer amplification. Assay used: immunoSEQ multiplex PCR; TCRdb lists only in-frame clones, some missing. V and J calls and clone size are as listed in that table; D and trimming were resolved from the DNA. The data contain tens of thousands of clones, less than 85% of them singletons. This receptor was identified in a man aged 50-59 years with acute or convalescent COVID-19. The material sequenced was peripheral blood. The J gene is TRBJ1-4, the V gene TRBV5-1; 8 bases are shared with TRBD1. The CDR3 nucleotides are TGCGCCAGCAGCGCGGGGCAGGGGGCGGACGAAAAACTGTTTTTT. Protein sequence: CASSAGQGADEKLFF.